This T cell receptor beta chain was retrieved from a study of T cell responses to AZD1222 COVID-19 vaccine (dated by TCRdb to the early 2020s). Context from the whole study: Because spike-specific TCR depth and breadth did not differ between the two schedules, AZD1222 recipients who got a second dose at roughly 4 weeks were pooled with those who got a second dose at roughly 12 weeks. TCR sequencing covered more than 230 trial participants: 200 to 210 given two doses of AZD1222 and about 26 given two doses of MenACWY control vaccine. Trial participants were enrolled by age into subgroups of 18-55, 56-69 and 70-plus years, and around 150, 28 and 57 TCR-sequenced participants, respectively, were included in these subgroups.

On this clone: This clone's antigen is unknown. No much larger clone exists at a distance of one base, and base qualities are not known.

The CDR3 regions of human TCRbeta chains were analyzed by immunosequencing. The original methods were these. TCRs in the repertoires were compared against a reference library of SARS-CoV-2-specific TCRs that had been generated with the MIRA antigen-specificity platform. Breadth was defined as the fraction of unique TCRs that were SARS-CoV-2-associated. Depth was defined as the fraction of total T cells that were SARS-CoV-2-associated. Using the MIRA data, every spike-specific TCR was mapped to the spike region that the TCR reacted to and assigned to either a CD4 or a CD8 class. Log10-transformed breadth and depth values were compared by one-way ANOVA with Sidak's multiple comparisons tests. TCRdb limited this immuneACCESS table to in-frame rearrangements with V and J called. A share of clones is missing; checked studies link under half to unresolved V genes, and the rest is unexplained. That table furnishes V, J and clone size, whereas the DNA furnished D and trimming. This sample has around 72,000 clones in its table, and roughly four fifths of those were observed once. Less than 6.5% of the sample goes to the ten largest clones.

The germline ends are 13 bases apart after V is trimmed by 3 bases and J by 2 bases. According to the germline V gene, CDR1 reads SGDLS and CDR2 reads YYNGEE. CDR3 length: 15 amino acids, cysteine to phenylalanine. Only the CDR3 DNA is retained, 45 bases long and in frame from the first base. The research as a whole found: Conclusions about previously exposed vaccinees were limited because only six or seven AZD1222 recipients were SARS-CoV-2 seropositive at baseline. The 56-69-year group was small, and its depth increase did not reach significance, likely because of low power. Participants were mostly white British, with more females than males. The authors suggested clonal diversity may have been underestimated. After two AZD1222 doses, spike-specific TCR breadth and depth were significantly higher than at day 0 and than in MenACWY recipients. Epitopes outside the regions mutated in the B.1.351 and B.1.1.7 variants were reportedly recognized by nearly half of the unique spike-specific TCRs. The whole spike protein was spanned by vaccine-associated CD4 TCRs, and dominant responses were seen in regions 160-218 and 743-854. Because no samples from the day 14 peak response were available, repertoires could be characterized only after the peak T cell response.

The sample's time point label, decoded: baseline before first vaccination. Samples from vaccinated people were obtained from the UK trials COV001 and COV002, which included a single-blind randomized controlled phase 2/3 trial of AZD1222 (ChAdOx1 nCoV-19) in healthy adults. For TCRbeta chain sequencing, PBMC samples from trial participants were taken at day 0 and at day 28 after the second dose. The chain employs TRBV9 and TRBJ2-3, and TRBD2 may be the D gene, going by 7 matching bases. This clonotype was obtained from an adult in good health. The sample was peripheral blood, taken on day 0 of AZD1222 vaccination. The CDR3 reads CASSAGGTITDTQYF. In nucleotide form, the sequence is TGTGCCAGCAGCGCCGGGGGGACAATCACAGATACGCAGTATTTT.